This T cell receptor (beta chain) was obtained from a study of shared clonotypes between healthy human individuals (TCRdb year 2020). Background for the entire study: The cohort comprised a couple of women and a few men aged 18 to 49 years. For each donor, CD4 naive and CD4 memory were each run on three plates, CD8 naive on two plates, and CD8 memory on one plate. To estimate repertoire size and how much clonotype sharing occurs between individuals, the study deeply sequenced the blood TCR repertoires of roughly 5 healthy adults. Libraries were prepared and TCR repertoires were sequenced by different laboratories using diverse techniques, in order to increase sequencing depth and limit assay-specific biases. Between about 0.85 and 8.9 billion PBMCs per donor were obtained by leukapheresis. Results the study describes overall, beyond this receptor: Because the study included only a small number of donors, the genetic and exposure-history diversity represented was limited. Sampling was restricted to blood, and TCR repertoires in tissues likely differ from the TCR repertoires found in blood. Even with the large sequencing depth, rarefaction of the sorted-subset datasets indicated that sequencing was incomplete. Pairwise subsampling led to the expectation that sequencing depth would affect the degree of clonotype sharing among donors. Compared with non-shared clonotypes, the clonotypes found in all four sorted-subset donors had higher generation probabilities. Larger estimated clonotype richness was generally found for naive subsets than for memory subsets. Around 5.4% of naive CD4, around 3.6% of naive CD8, about 2.1% of memory CD4, and 0.4% of memory CD8 clonotypes were shared across several donors.

The germline V gene encodes CDR1 SGDLS and CDR2 YYNGEE. The CDR3 sequence holds 14 residues, the cysteine and phenylalanine included. Kept here is only the CDR3 DNA, which spans 42 bases and is read in frame from base 1. After removal of 3 bases from V and 1 base from J, the junction retains 0 bases not matched to a gene. CD8 naive samples were CD45RO-negative cells positively selected for CCR7, giving a CD45RA+CCR7+ population that excluded TemRA cells. Donors were healthy HIV-negative adults with no recently reported acute infections or vaccinations. Only Caucasian adults living in Nashville, Tennessee, USA were represented among the donors. After blood collection by leukapheresis, PBMCs were isolated using Ficoll-Histopaque density gradient centrifugation and then cryopreserved in the vapor phase of liquid nitrogen. Purity and quantity of every magnetically sorted T cell population were checked by analytical flow cytometry. Each sorted fraction had its genomic DNA isolated and then quantified by UV absorbance on a Nanodrop 2000c.

TCR CDR3 regions were amplified from genomic DNA by multiplex PCR using the deep immunoSEQ assay. For each cell subset, the extracted genomic DNA was distributed evenly across all wells of several immunoSEQ 96-well plates, and each plate served as one replicate. For sorted subsets, about 200 ng genomic DNA, equal to 30,000 or so T cell genomes, was loaded into each replicate PCR. Purified libraries were measured with a Qubit 3.0 fluorometer, size-checked on a Bioanalyzer 2100, and measured again with the KAPA Library Quantification kit. Every immunoSEQ 96-well plate was sequenced on a separate single-read 150-cycle Illumina NextSeq 550 flow cell. The authors processed their data as follows. Because only junctional sequences without quality scores were contained in the immunoSEQ output, filtering matching that applied to full-length reads could not be performed. Sequences were annotated with PyIR, a Python wrapper for IgBLAST v1.9, using IMGT germline references to assign V/J genes and CDR3. Reads with weak V/J assignments (E-value above 1e-6), missing CDR3, stop codons, out-of-frame junctions, or ambiguous translated residues were removed. A V3J clonotype was defined by an identical inferred V gene, J gene, and CDR3 amino acid sequence. To compute the percentage overlap between repertoires, the number of shared unique clonotypes was divided by the size of the smaller repertoire. RTK rarefaction, the Chao1 estimator, and Recon v2.1 estimates of unobserved clonotypes were used to assess repertoire richness. OLGA was used to compute generation probabilities for all TCRbeta clonotypes that the gDNA method yielded from a few donors. The table was pulled from immuneACCESS by TCRdb, which kept in-frame rearrangements only. Such tables lose some clones; where checked, under half of the loss comes from unresolved V genes, and the rest has no known cause. V, J and clone size derive from that table, while D and trimming were established from the DNA sequence. Within this sample are roughly 2,000,000 clones, with approximately 92% of them counted one time only. The ten largest clones represent around 1.7% of the sample.

Comment on this clone: The antigen it recognizes is unknown. A clone one base away is much larger, so this may be a read error. Other DNA sequences of this sample code for an identical CDR3.

Sequencing used naive CD8+ T cells from PBMCs. Explained via the paper, the cell subset or site label denotes: CD45RA+CCR7+. The V and J segments used are TRBV9 and TRBJ2-2, with TRBD1 identical over 7 junction bases. This TCR derives from a man aged 18 to 29 in good health. Some clones in this sample may be carry-over from other donors' samples. This receptor has the CDR3 CASSAGGNTGELFF. The nucleotide sequence is given as TGTGCCAGCAGCGCAGGGGGGAACACCGGGGAGCTGTTTTTT.